This TCR beta chain was identified in a study of T cells expressing NK-cell markers. TCRdb reanalyzed the 5' RACE reads and collapses them to one entry per CDR3 protein, without DNA. The data show 400,000 to 550,000 distinct CDR3 sequences, and the top ten clones hold 6% to 8%. Overall study results and limits: For over 5 donors, the dominant NKG2C+ clonotypes made up about 1.0-7.5% of their CD8+ T cells.

This CDR3 is built from 18 residues. Germline lookup yields CDR1 ENHRY and CDR2 SYGVKD. In the case of this clonotype: No antigen is known for it.

Sequencing was done on a sample of blood T cells: a sorted CD56 or NKG2C T cell subset, CD4+ or CD8+ T cells, or bulk PBMC T cells (not recorded which). The receptor comes from a woman between 18 and 75 years old in good health. The chain carries TRBV10-3 and TRBJ2-2; the D call of TRBD2 rests on TCRdb alone, since no DNA is present to check it. The CDR3 is CAISEGQISGRVAGELFF.